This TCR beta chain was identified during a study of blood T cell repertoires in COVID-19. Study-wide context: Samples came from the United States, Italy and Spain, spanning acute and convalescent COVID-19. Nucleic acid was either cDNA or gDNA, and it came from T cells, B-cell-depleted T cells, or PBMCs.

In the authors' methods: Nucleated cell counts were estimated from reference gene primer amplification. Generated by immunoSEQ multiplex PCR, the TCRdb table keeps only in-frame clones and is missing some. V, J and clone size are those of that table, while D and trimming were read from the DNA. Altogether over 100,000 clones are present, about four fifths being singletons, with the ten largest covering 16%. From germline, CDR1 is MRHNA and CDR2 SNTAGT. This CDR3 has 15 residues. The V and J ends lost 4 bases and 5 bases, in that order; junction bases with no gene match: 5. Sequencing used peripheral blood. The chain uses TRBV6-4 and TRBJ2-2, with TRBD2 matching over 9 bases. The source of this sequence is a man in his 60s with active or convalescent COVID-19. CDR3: CASSAGLALTGELFF. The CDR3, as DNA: TGTGCCAGCAGTGCAGGACTAGCGCTAACCGGGGAGCTGTTTTTT.